Listed below are T cell receptor beta chains from one sample, sequenced in a study of cytomegalovirus exposure and HLA in healthy donors. Libraries were prepared by immunoSEQ multiplex PCR; TCRdb keeps only in-frame clonotypes and omits some of them. There are some 120,000 clones in the sample; around 67% occur only once, and roughly 2.1% lies in the top ten. The sequencing sample was made of PBMCs. These receptors were obtained from a woman aged 40 to 49 in good health and CMV-seropositive. Each CDR3 is given with its conserved first and last residue. Each record gives: D gene, V gene, clone size, J gene, CDR3 DNA, CDR3 protein. The D gene is left open where the match is weak. Rows may omit the clone size; those that give it use once, few, many or a size class.

TRBD2,TRBV5-4,few,TRBJ2-1,TGTGCCAGCAGACCCTCTAGCGGGAGGGCCGAGAATGAGCAGTTCTTC,CASRPSSGRAENEQFF
TRBD2,TRBV6-4,.,TRBJ2-2,TGTGCCAGCAGTGAAGGGACTAGCGTCTCCGGGGAGCTGTTTTTT,CASSEGTSVSGELFF
.,TRBV6-5,.,TRBJ2-7,TGTGCCAGCAGTAAACCGGGACAAGGAGATAGGGAGCAGTACTTC,CASSKPGQGDREQYF
.,TRBV11-2,.,TRBJ1-1,TGTGCCAGCAGGCCCATCGTTGGGCAGATGAACACTGAAGCTTTCTTT,CASRPIVGQMNTEAFF
TRBD1,TRBV4-2,.,TRBJ2-4,TGTGCCAGCAGCCAGGGACAGGGGTCAAACATTCAGTACTTC,CASSQGQGSNIQYF
.,TRBV6-6,.,TRBJ1-5,TGTGCCAGCAAGTGGCCGGGCCCGGAGGGGCCCCAGCATTTT,CASKWPGPEGPQHF
.,TRBV7-2,.,TRBJ2-2,TGTGCCAGCAGCTCCCCCTATATGGCTAACGCGGTGAACACCGGGGAGCTGTTTTTT,CASSSPYMANAVNTGELFF
TRBD2,TRBV10-3,.,TRBJ2-2,TGTGCCATCAGGCCTAGCGGGAGTATCACCGGGGAGCTGTTTTTT,CAIRPSGSITGELFF
TRBD2,TRBV13,.,TRBJ2-7,TGTGCCAGCAGCTTCGGGACTAGGGAGTACGAGCAGTACTTC,CASSFGTREYEQYF
TRBD2,TRBV9,.,TRBJ2-3,TGTGCCAGCAGCGTAGGGAATAGCGGGAGTACAGATACGCAGTATTTT,CASSVGNSGSTDTQYF
.,TRBV18,.,TRBJ1-3,TGTGCCAGCTCACCTACAGGGACTGGAAACACCATATATTTT,CASSPTGTGNTIYF
.,TRBV7-7,.,TRBJ2-5,TGTGCTAGCAGCTTAGTCGGGAACCAAGAGACCCAGTACTTC,CASSLVGNQETQYF
TRBD1,TRBV20-1,.,TRBJ1-2,TGCAGTGATCAGGACAGGGCTGGCTACACCTTC,CSDQDRAGYTF
.,TRBV7-2,few,TRBJ2-2,TGTGCCAGCAGCTTCCGACACCTTAGAGACACCGGGGAGCTGTTTTTT,CASSFRHLRDTGELFF
TRBD1,TRBV7-3,few,TRBJ2-6,TGTGCCAGCAGCACCACGGGACAGAAGATCTCAGGGGCCAACGTCCTGACTTTC,CASSTTGQKISGANVLTF
.,TRBV10-3,.,TRBJ2-2,TGTGCCATCAGTGGACAGGCGTCCTCCGGGGAGCTGTTTTTT,CAISGQASSGELFF
.,TRBV4-2,.,TRBJ2-6,TGTGCCAGCAGCCAAGCGGCGGAGAGCTCTGGGGCCAACGTCCTGACTTTC,CASSQAAESSGANVLTF
.,TRBV4-2,.,TRBJ2-1,TGTGCCAGCAGCCAACCTACTAGAACGGATGAGCAGTTCTTC,CASSQPTRTDEQFF
TRBD1,TRBV6-4,.,TRBJ1-2,TGTGCCAGCAGTGACTCCTCTACAGGGGGGACTGGCTACACCTTC,CASSDSSTGGTGYTF
.,TRBV7-3,.,TRBJ2-1,TGTGCCAGCAGCTTAATGGCGGGGTCCTACAATGAGCAGTTCTTC,CASSLMAGSYNEQFF
.,TRBV6-6,.,TRBJ1-1,TGTGCCAGCAGTTACTCCGGGAGGAACACTGAAGCTTTCTTT,CASSYSGRNTEAFF
.,TRBV14,few,TRBJ1-2,TGTGCCAGCAGCCAAGTTACTGATAACTATGGCTACACCTTC,CASSQVTDNYGYTF
TRBD1,TRBV5-6,.,TRBJ2-4,TGTGCCAGCAGCTTGGGGGGACAGGGACAAAACATTCAGTACTTC,CASSLGGQGQNIQYF
.,TRBV4-2,.,TRBJ1-2,TGTGCCAGTAGCCAGAGCGGACCGATCGGAAACTATGGCTACACCTTC,CASSQSGPIGNYGYTF
TRBD1,TRBV14,.,TRBJ2-7,TGTGCCAGCAGCCAAGGAGCGGGACAGGGAACCTACGAGCAGTACTTC,CASSQGAGQGTYEQYF
.,TRBV7-2,.,TRBJ1-5,TGTGCCAGCAGCGCCGGGAACGACAATCAGCCCCAGCATTTT,CASSAGNDNQPQHF
TRBD1,TRBV6-1,.,TRBJ2-3,TGTGCCAGCAGTGGACAGGGAGCAGATACGCAGTATTTT,CASSGQGADTQYF
TRBD1,TRBV27,.,TRBJ2-7,TGTGCCAGCAGTTTTATTCCCGGGACAGGGGTCCACGAGCAGTACTTC,CASSFIPGTGVHEQYF
.,TRBV30,.,TRBJ1-6,TGTGCCTGGACGTCAGACACCTATAATTCACCCCTCCACTTT,CAWTSDTYNSPLHF